Listed here are 8 T cell receptor beta chains from one sample, sequenced in a study of blood T cell repertoires in COVID-19. Some clones are missing from TCRdb's copy, which holds only in-frame ones; the method was immunoSEQ multiplex PCR. The sample holds fewer than 70,000 clones; nearly 90% are singletons and the top ten take about 8.1%. Sequencing input: peripheral blood. These receptors originate from a man between 50 and 59 years old with active COVID-19.

The chain joins TRBV19 to TRBJ1-2; perhaps TRBD1 as D (5 bases). Germline V gene sequence: CDR1 LNHDA, CDR2 SQIVND (reference sequence). This CDR3 has 14 residues. V lost 4 bases and J lost 2, with 11 bases in between. The CDR3 DNA follows: TGTGCCAGTAGTAGAGCAGGGCACAACTATGGCTACACCTTC. It yields the protein CASSRAGHNYGYTF.

The chain employs TRBV7-2 and TRBJ2-1; D is perhaps TRBD1 (5 bases). This CDR3 has 13 amino acids. Per the germline V gene, CDR1 is SGHTA and CDR2 is FQGNSA. V lost 6 bases, J lost 8 bases, and 14 bases lay in between. CDR3 coding DNA: TGTGCCAGCAGGGCGCAACAGGTCCATGAGCAGTTCTTC. This encodes CASRAQQVHEQFF.

The chain carries TRBV7-9 and TRBJ2-2; no firm D call. CDR3 length equals 14 residues. The germline V gene encodes CDR1 SEHNR and CDR2 FQNEAQ (reference sequence). With 5 bases removed from V and 2 bases from J, the gap between germline ends came to 9 bases. Here the CDR3 reads CASSPAVNTGELFF. CDR3 DNA: TGTGCCAGCAGCCCCGCGGTTAACACCGGGGAGCTGTTTTTT.

The chain joins TRBV7-3 to TRBJ2-3; maybe TRBD2 (6 bases). Germline CDR1 is SGHTA and CDR2 is FQGTGA. This CDR3 region has 14 residues. Trimming shortened V by 2 bases and J by 3 bases, and 9 bases separated the two germline ends. The CDR3 nucleotides read TGTGCCAGCAGCTTAGCGGGGCAGACAGATACGCAGTATTTT. It yields the protein CASSLAGQTDTQYF. The entire variable domain, with the rest obtained from reference TRBV7-3 and TRBJ2-3, is as follows: GAGVSQTPSNKVTEKGKYVELRCDPISGHTALYWYRQSLGQGPEFLIYFQGTGAADDSGLPNDRFFAVRPEGSVSTLKIQRTERGDSAVYLCASSLAGQTDTQYFGPGTRLTVL.

The chain has TRBV25-1 and TRBJ1-1; 8 bases match TRBD1. J gave up 4 bases and V 2 bases, and 3 bases lay outside the gene matches. The CDR3 length is 14 residues. Germline-derived CDR1 and CDR2 are MGHDK and SYGVNS. The CDR3 DNA sequence: TGTGCCAGCAGTGAAACCAGGGGGCCCACTGAAGCTTTCTTT. It codes for CASSETRGPTEAFF.

CDR3 in amino acids: CASSLPGQGAGEQYF. The CDR3 bases are TGTGCCAGCAGCTTACCGGGACAGGGGGCCGGGGAGCAGTACTTC. The V gene is TRBV5-4, the J gene TRBJ2-7, with 12 bases matching TRBD1. In germline, CDR1 is SGHNT, CDR2 YYREEE (reference sequence). The V and J ends lost 2 bases and 7 bases, in that order; junction bases with no gene match: 7. CDR3 length equals 15 residues.

The rearrangement joins TRBV21-1 to TRBJ1-2. TRBV21-1 is termed a pseudogene. The CDR3 covers 18 residues. Here the CDR3 DNA reads TGTGCCAGCACCCCAACCCCCCGGGAGGAATTATTTTACTATGGCTACACCTTC. Amino acids: CASTPTPREELFYYGYTF.

The V and J genes are TRBV30 and TRBJ2-3, with 8 nucleotides matching TRBD2. This CDR3 is built from 14 residues. V lost 2 bases, J lost 0 bases, and 1 base stayed unmatched. Per germline, CDR1 GTSNPN and CDR2 SVGIG (reference sequence). CDR3: CAWSRGGSTDTQYF. The CDR3 bases are TGTGCCTGGAGTCGGGGGGGGAGCACAGATACGCAGTATTTT.